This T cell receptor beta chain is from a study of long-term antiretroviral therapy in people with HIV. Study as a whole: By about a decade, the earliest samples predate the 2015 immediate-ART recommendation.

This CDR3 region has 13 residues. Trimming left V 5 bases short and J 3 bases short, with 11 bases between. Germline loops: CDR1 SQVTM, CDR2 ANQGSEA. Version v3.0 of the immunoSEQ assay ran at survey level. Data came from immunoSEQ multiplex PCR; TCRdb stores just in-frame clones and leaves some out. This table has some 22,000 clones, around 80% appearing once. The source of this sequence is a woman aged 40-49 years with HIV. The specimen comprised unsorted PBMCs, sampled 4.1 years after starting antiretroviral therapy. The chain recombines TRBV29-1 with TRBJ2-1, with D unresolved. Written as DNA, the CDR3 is TGCAGCGTTCTTGTGACTCGCTACAATGAGCAGTTCTTC. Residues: CSVLVTRYNEQFF.